The clone carrying this T cell receptor (beta chain) appeared a single time. Other nucleotide sequences from this sample produce the same CDR3. This record belongs to a study of technical replicates of blood from a handful of donors. Germline CDR1 SGDLS, CDR2 YYNGEE. This CDR3 contains 14 residues. V lost 3 bases and J lost 2; bases outside the gene matches: 0. Sequenced by immunoSEQ multiplex PCR; TCRdb stores in-frame clones only, minus some. Of some 64,000 clones listed, roughly 97% are singletons. This chain connects TRBV9 to TRBJ2-7, with 12 bases aligning to TRBD2. The sample consisted of T cells isolated from PBMCs. This clonotype was sampled from a human donor in good health. The CDR3 sequence: CASSASGGAYEQYF. The DNA for the CDR3 is TGTGCCAGCAGCGCTAGCGGGGGGGCCTACGAGCAGTACTTC.